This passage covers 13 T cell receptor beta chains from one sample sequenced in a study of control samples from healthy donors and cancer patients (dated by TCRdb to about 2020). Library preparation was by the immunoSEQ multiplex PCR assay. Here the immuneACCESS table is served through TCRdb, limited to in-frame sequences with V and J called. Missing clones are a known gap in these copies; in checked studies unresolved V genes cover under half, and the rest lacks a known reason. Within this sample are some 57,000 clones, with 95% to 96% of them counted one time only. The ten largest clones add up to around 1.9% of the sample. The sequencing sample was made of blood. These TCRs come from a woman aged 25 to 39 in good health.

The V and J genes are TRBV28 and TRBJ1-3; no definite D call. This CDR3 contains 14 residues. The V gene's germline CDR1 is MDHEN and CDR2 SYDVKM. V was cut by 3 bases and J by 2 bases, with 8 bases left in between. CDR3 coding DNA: TGTGCCAGCAGTTTCGGTGGGGCTGGAAACACCATATATTTT. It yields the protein CASSFGGAGNTIYF.

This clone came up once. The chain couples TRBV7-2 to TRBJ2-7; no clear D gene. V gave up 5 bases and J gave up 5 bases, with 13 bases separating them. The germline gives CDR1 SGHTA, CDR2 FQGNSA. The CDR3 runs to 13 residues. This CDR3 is CASSPQVGDEQYF. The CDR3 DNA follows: TGTGCCAGCAGCCCCCAGGTTGGGGACGAGCAGTACTTC. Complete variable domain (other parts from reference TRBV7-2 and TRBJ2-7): GAGVSQSPSNKVTEKGKDVELRCDPISGHTALYWYRQSLGQGLEFLIYFQGNSAPDKSGLPSDRFSAERTGGSVSTLTIQRTQQEDSAVYLCASSPQVGDEQYFGPGTRLTVT.

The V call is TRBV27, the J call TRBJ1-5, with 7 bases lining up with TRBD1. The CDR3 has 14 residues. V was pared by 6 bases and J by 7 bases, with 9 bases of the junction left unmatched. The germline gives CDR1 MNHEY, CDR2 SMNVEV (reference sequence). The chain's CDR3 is CASSPKGALQPQHF. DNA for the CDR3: TGTGCCAGCAGCCCCAAGGGGGCGCTGCAGCCCCAGCATTTT.

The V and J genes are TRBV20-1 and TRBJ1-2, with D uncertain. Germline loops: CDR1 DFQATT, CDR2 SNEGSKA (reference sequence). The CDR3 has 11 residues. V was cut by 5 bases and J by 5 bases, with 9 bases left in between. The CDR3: CSAPTEYGYTF. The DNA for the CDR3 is TGCAGTGCTCCTACGGAGTATGGCTACACCTTC.

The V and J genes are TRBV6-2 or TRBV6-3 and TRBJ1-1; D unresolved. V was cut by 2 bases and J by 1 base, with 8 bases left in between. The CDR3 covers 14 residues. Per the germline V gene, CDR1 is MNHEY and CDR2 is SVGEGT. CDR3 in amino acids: CASSYGPRNTEAFF. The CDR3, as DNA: TGTGCCAGCAGTTACGGACCGCGGAACACTGAAGCTTTCTTT.

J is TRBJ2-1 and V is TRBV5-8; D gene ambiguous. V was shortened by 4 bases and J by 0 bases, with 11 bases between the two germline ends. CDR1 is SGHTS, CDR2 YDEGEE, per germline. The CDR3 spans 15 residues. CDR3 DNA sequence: TGTGCCAGCAGCGGACGGGCCAGCTCCTACAATGAGCAGTTCTTC. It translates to CASSGRASSYNEQFF.

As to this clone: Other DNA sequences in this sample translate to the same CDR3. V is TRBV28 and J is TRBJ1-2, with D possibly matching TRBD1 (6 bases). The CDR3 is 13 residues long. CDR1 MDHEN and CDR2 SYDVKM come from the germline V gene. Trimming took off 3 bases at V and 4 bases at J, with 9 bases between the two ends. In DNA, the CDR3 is TGTGCCAGCAGTTTCAGGGGCGGCTATGGCTACACCTTC. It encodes CASSFRGGYGYTF.

The CDR3 sequence: CASSTERGWLAGLNTGELFF. CDR3 DNA: TGTGCCAGCAGCACGGAAAGGGGGTGGTTAGCGGGGCTTAACACCGGGGAGCTGTTTTTT. The chain is built from TRBV7-8 and TRBJ2-2; TRBD2 matches at 8 bases. Trimming cost V 5 bases and J 2 bases; bases outside gene matches: 19. The V gene's germline CDR1 is SGHVS and CDR2 FQNEAQ. This CDR3 has 20 residues.

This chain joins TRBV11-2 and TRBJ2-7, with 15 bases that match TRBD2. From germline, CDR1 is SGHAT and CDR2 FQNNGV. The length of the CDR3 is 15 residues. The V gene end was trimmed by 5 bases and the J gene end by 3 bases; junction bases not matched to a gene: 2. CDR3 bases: TGTGCCAGCAGCCCGGGACTAGCGGGAGGCTACGAGCAGTACTTC. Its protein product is CASSPGLAGGYEQYF. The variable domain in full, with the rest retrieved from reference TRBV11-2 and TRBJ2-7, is EAGVAQSPRYKIIEKRQSVAFWCNPISGHATLYWYQQILGQGPKLLIQFQNNGVVDDSQLPKDRFSAERLKGVDSTLKIQPAKLEDSAVYLCASSPGLAGGYEQYFGPGTRLTVT.

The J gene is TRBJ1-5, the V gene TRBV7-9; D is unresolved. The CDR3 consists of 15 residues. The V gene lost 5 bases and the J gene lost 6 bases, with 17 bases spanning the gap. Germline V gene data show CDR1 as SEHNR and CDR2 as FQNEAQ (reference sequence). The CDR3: CASSLEVEGGQPQHF. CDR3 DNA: TGTGCCAGCAGCCTGGAGGTTGAGGGTGGTCAGCCCCAGCATTTT.

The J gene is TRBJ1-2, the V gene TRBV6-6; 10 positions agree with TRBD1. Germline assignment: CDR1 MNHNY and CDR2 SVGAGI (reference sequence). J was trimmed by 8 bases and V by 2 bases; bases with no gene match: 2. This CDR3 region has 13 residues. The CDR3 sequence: CASSYDRGQGYTF. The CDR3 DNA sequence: TGTGCCAGCAGTTACGACAGGGGGCAGGGCTACACCTTC.

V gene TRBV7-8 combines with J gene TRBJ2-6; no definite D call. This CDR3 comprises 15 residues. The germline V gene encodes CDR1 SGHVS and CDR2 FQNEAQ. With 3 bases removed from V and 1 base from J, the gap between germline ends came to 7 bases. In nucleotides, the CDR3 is TGTGCCAGCAGCTTCTGGCTTTCTGGGGCCAACGTCCTGACTTTC. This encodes CASSFWLSGANVLTF. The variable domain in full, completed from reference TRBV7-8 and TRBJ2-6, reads GAGVSQSPRYKVAKRGQDVALRCDPISGHVSLFWYQQALGQGPEFLTYFQNEAQLDKSGLPSDRFFAERPEGSVSTLKIQRTQQEDSAVYLCASSFWLSGANVLTFGAGSRLTVL.

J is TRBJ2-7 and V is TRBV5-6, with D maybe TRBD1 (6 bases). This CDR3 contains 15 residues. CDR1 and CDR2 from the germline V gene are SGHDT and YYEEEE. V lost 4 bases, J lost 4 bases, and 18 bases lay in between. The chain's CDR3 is CASSPGTREVYEQYF. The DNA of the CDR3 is TGTGCCAGCAGCCCTGGGACAAGGGAAGTTTACGAGCAGTACTTC.